This T cell receptor beta chain stems from a study of T cells after yellow fever vaccination. V was cut by 5 bases and J by 3 bases, with 20 bases left in between. Per germline, CDR1 SGHDT and CDR2 YYEEEE. The CDR3 covers 16 residues. This clonotype was seen only a few times. Each CDR3 protein is one row after TCRdb ran MiXCR on the 5' RACE reads. This table has 350,000 to 550,000 distinct CDR3 sequences, approximately 18% appearing once. The starting material was PBMCs, obtained before the yellow fever booster vaccination. This TCR derives from a man younger than 35 who received the YFV17D yellow fever vaccine. This chain connects TRBV5-6 to TRBJ1-1; the D gene is possibly TRBD1 (6 bases). CDR3 protein: CASRKPGSGEDTEAFF. The CDR3 DNA follows: TGTGCCAGCAGGAAACCAGGGTCAGGGGAGGACACTGAAGCTTTCTTT.